Listed here are 14 T cell receptor beta chains from one sample, sequenced in a study of T cells in severe cutaneous drug reactions. Carbamazepine had induced Stevens-Johnson syndrome or toxic epidermal necrolysis in the sequenced donors. Libraries were made by iRepertoire multiplex PCR with TCR subtype-specific primers for bulk and single-cell sequencing. Each CDR3 protein gets one entry in TCRdb, which reprocessed the multiplex PCR reads and gives no DNA. Its clone listing holds roughly 7,100 distinct CDR3 sequences. Sequencing was done on a sample of cells from a skin blister. These receptor sequences come from a human donor with toxic epidermal necrolysis, a severe cutaneous drug reaction.

V and J are TRBV28 and TRBJ1-2. Germline CDR1 reads MDHEN; CDR2 reads SYDVKM. The CDR3 runs 15 residues. The CDR3 is CASSLFRATNYGYTF.

This chain links TRBV11-2 with TRBJ1-2; as DNA is missing, the TRBD1 call by TCRdb cannot be tested. Germline assignment: CDR1 SGHAT and CDR2 FQNNGV. The CDR3 loop spans 18 amino acids. CDR3: CASSDTTRQGSMIYGYTF.

The chain's CDR3 is CASSFGLAGGSPYYNEQFF. The V and J genes are TRBV27 and TRBJ2-1; the TCRdb call, TRBD2, lacks DNA for checking. CDR1 and CDR2 from the germline V gene are MNHEY and SMNVEV (reference sequence). The CDR3 is made up of 19 amino acids.

This rearrangement joins TRBV7-9 to TRBJ1-1; TCRdb reports TRBD1, a call that lacks DNA to check it against. The length of the CDR3 is 15 residues. Germline V CDR1 and CDR2: SEHNR, FQNEAQ (reference sequence). This CDR3 reads CATEDPQGANTEAFF. The full variable domain, with the rest looked up from reference TRBV7-9 and TRBJ1-1, is DTGVSQNPRHKITKRGQNVTFRCDPISEHNRLYWYRQTLGQGPEFLTYFQNEAQLEKSRLLSDRFSAERPKGSFSTLEIQRTEQGDSAMYLCATEDPQGANTEAFFGQGTRLTVV.

The chain employs TRBV10-3 and TRBJ2-7; the D call from TCRdb, TRBD2, cannot be confirmed without DNA. This CDR3 has 15 residues. The germline V gene has CDR1 ENHRY and CDR2 SYGVKD. CDR3 sequence reads: CAISDITSGSYEQYF.

This chain uses TRBV19 with TRBJ2-7; the TRBD1 assignment by TCRdb is unverifiable without DNA. Germline V gene lookup returns CDR1 LNHDA and CDR2 SQIVND (reference sequence). CDR3 length: 13 residues. CDR3: CASSTAGAGEQYF.

The rearrangement uses TRBV4-3 and TRBJ2-1; TCRdb proposes TRBD1, but this gene call is untestable without DNA. The germline CDR1 and CDR2 sequences are LGHNA and YSLEER. The CDR3 covers 15 residues. The CDR3 protein is CASSQDGTGYNEQFF.

The chain recombines TRBV29-1 with TRBJ1-1; there is no DNA to check the TCRdb D call of TRBD1. The CDR3 sequence is 16 residues long. Germline CDR1 SQVTM, CDR2 ANQGSEA. The chain's CDR3 is CSVDPVTGGPNTEAFF.

The chain has TRBV2 and TRBJ2-6. Germline loops: CDR1 SNHLY, CDR2 FYNNEI. This CDR3 comprises 16 residues. CDR3 residues: CASSGLTDGGANVLTF.

The chain is built from TRBV12-3 or TRBV12-4 and TRBJ2-1; TCRdb proposes TRBD1, but this gene call is untestable without DNA. CDR3 length: 13 residues. CDR3 in amino acids: CASSLNRVDEQFF.

The gene calls are TRBV7-2 and TRBJ1-2; TCRdb returns TRBD1, unconfirmable since there is no DNA. CDR1 and CDR2 (germline): SGHTA, FQGNSA. The CDR3 length is 16 residues. The CDR3: CASSKIDRTVLYGYTF. The full variable domain, its missing parts supplied by reference TRBV7-2 and TRBJ1-2, is GAGVSQSPSNKVTEKGKDVELRCDPISGHTALYWYRQSLGQGLEFLIYFQGNSAPDKSGLPSDRFSAERTGGSVSTLTIQRTQQEDSAVYLCASSKIDRTVLYGYTFGSGTRLTVV.

V is TRBV10-3 and J is TRBJ2-7; the TCRdb call, TRBD2, lacks DNA for checking. The CDR3 is 14 amino acids. Germline V CDR1 and CDR2: ENHRY, SYGVKD. The CDR3 sequence is CAISVDSASYEQYF.

V usage is TRBV11-2 and J usage is TRBJ2-7. Germline assignment: CDR1 SGHAT and CDR2 FQNNGV. CDR3 length: 13 amino acids. CDR3 sequence: CASSFGPAHEQYF. Supplemented by reference TRBV11-2 and TRBJ2-7, the full variable domain reads EAGVAQSPRYKIIEKRQSVAFWCNPISGHATLYWYQQILGQGPKLLIQFQNNGVVDDSQLPKDRFSAERLKGVDSTLKIQPAKLEDSAVYLCASSFGPAHEQYFGPGTRLTVT.

This rearrangement joins TRBV7-6 to TRBJ2-7; TCRdb indicates TRBD2, and absent DNA this call remains unverified. This CDR3 has 18 amino acids. The V gene's germline CDR1 is SGHVS and CDR2 FNYEAQ. CDR3 protein: CASSPGTSGRGRAYEQYF.